This T cell receptor beta chain was obtained from a study of T-cell reconstitution after alpha-beta-depleted transplantation in children. It was with unique molecular identifiers that the TCRbeta library was prepared. TCRdb re-called the PCR reads with MiXCR, one entry per CDR3 protein. The sample holds around 300,000 distinct CDR3 sequences, 6.5% to 9% seen once. The CDR3 runs to 14 residues. V shed 4 bases and J 7 bases; nucleotides not matched to a gene: 4. The germline V gene has CDR1 SGHRS and CDR2 YFSETQ. This clonotype came up many times. Its specificity is unknown. Study conclusions and caveats: Once a year had passed after transplant, T-cell counts and diversity came mostly from newly produced T cells. Approximately two months post-transplant, alpha-beta T cells reportedly originated from several hundred expanded graft clones.

The TCR originated in a female patient between 2 and 10 years old who had a stem cell transplant for Fanconi anemia, so the T cells may come from the graft donor. The gene calls are TRBV5-1 and TRBJ2-1; 11 nucleotides match TRBD1. This specimen consisted of peripheral blood, obtained 360 days after TCRalphabeta/CD19-depleted stem cell transplant. CDR3 amino acids: CASSRTGGLNEQFF. Written as DNA, the CDR3 is TGCGCCAGCAGCCGGACAGGGGGCTTGAATGAGCAGTTCTTC.